This TCR beta chain was documented in a study of CD4 T cells in relation to SARS-CoV-2 and coronaviruses. General study points: In around 67% of donors, memory CD4+ clonotypes crossrecognized SARS-CoV-2 and at least one common cold coronavirus spike.

The unexposed donors gave CD4+ T cells in about 2010-2019, prior to COVID-19. After roughly ten days of culture, CD4+ T cells were isolated. The CDR3 extends over 12 amino acids. Germline V gene data show CDR1 as MDHEN and CDR2 as SYDVKM. Trimming took 3 bases from V and 4 from J, leaving 6 bases between them. Using immunoSEQ multiplex PCR, the repertoire was profiled, and TCRdb retains in-frame clones only, with some absent. The profile shows roughly 24,000 clones, approximately 72% of them singletons. As for this clone: Its antigen is as yet unknown.

The V gene is TRBV28, the J gene TRBJ1-1, with a possible D match to TRBD1 (5 bases). The material sequenced was CD4+ T cells from PBMCs, cultured in vitro. This sequence was found in a human donor in good health. The DNA of the CDR3 is TGTGCCAGCAGTTTGACAGTCACTGAAGCTTTCTTT. It encodes CASSLTVTEAFF. Using reference TRBV28 and TRBJ1-1 for the parts outside the CDR3, the full variable domain is DVKVTQSSRYLVKRTGEKVFLECVQDMDHENMFWYRQDPGLGLRLIYFSYDVKMKEKGDIPEGYSVSREKKERFSLILESASTNQTSMYLCASSLTVTEAFFGQGTRLTVV.